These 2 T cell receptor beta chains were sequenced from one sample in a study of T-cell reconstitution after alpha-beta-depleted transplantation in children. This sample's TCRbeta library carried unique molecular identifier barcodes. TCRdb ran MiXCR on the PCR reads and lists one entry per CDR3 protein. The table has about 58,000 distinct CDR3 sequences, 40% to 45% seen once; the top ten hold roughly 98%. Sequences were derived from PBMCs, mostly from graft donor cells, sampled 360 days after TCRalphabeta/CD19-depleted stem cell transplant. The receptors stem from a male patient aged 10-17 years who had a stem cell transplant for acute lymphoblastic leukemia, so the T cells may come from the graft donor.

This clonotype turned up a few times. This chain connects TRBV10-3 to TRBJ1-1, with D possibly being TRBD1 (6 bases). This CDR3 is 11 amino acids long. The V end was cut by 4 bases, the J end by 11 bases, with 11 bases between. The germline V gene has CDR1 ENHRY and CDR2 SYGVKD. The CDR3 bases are TGTGCCATCAGTGGGACAAGGGGGGCTTTCTTT. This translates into CAISGTRGAFF.

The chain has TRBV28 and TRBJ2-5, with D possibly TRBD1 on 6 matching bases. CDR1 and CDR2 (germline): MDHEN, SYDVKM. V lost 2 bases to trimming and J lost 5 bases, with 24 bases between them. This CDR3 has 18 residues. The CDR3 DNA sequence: TGTGCCAGCAGTTTACCGCGGAACAGGGTCGAATGGAGGGAGACCCAGTACTTC. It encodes CASSLPRNRVEWRETQYF.